The 27 T cell receptor beta chains below come from one sample, sequenced in a study of regulatory and conventional T cells in RAG deficiency. Libraries were prepared by immunoSEQ multiplex PCR; TCRdb keeps only in-frame clonotypes and omits some of them. The sample has fewer than 35,000 clones, over 80% seen once. These data also formed part of another study, on regulatory T cells. That source adds: The PCR used 52 TRBV and 13 TRBJ primers.

The sample consisted of CD8+ T cells sorted from blood. Receptors originate from a human donor in good health.

The V call is TRBV6-5, the J call TRBJ2-7; 7 nucleotides match TRBD2. The CDR3 loop spans 15 amino acids. CDR1 is MNHEY, CDR2 SVGAGI, per germline. With 3 bases clipped from V and 3 bases from J, the junction kept 8 bases outside the gene matches. CDR3 amino acids: CASSYGGERDYEQYF. CDR3 nucleotide sequence: TGTGCCAGCAGTTATGGGGGGGAACGGGACTACGAGCAGTACTTC.

The chain recombines TRBV6-1 with TRBJ2-7; TRBD1 might be the D (5 bases). Germline V gene sequence: CDR1 MNHNS, CDR2 SASEGT. This CDR3 is built from 17 residues. V lost 4 bases and J 2 bases, leaving 21 bases between the germline ends. The CDR3 bases are TGTGCCAGCAGTGCACAGGTTCCTTTTAGTTTAGCCTACGAGCAGTACTTC. This codes for CASSAQVPFSLAYEQYF.

The rearrangement links TRBV7-2 to TRBJ1-1, with TRBD1 matching over 8 bases. Looked up from germline, CDR1 is SGHTA and CDR2 is FQGNSA. This CDR3 region has 15 residues. Germline trimming cut 6 bases from V and 4 bases from J; bases unmatched to any gene: 10. This CDR3 reads CASSQQGVFATEAFF. CDR3 nucleotide sequence: TGTGCCAGCAGTCAACAGGGGGTCTTTGCCACTGAAGCTTTCTTT.

V usage is TRBV30 and J usage is TRBJ2-1, with D possibly TRBD2 on 6 matching bases. This CDR3 region has 14 residues. V lost 5 bases, J lost 0 bases, and 11 bases lay in between. Germline CDR1 reads GTSNPN; CDR2 reads SVGIG (reference sequence). CDR3 protein: CAWGDGSSYNEQFF. The CDR3 DNA reads TGTGCCTGGGGGGACGGGAGCTCCTACAATGAGCAGTTCTTC.

This chain uses TRBV30 with TRBJ1-1; 8 nucleotides align to TRBD1. The CDR3 loop spans 11 amino acids. CDR1 is GTSNPN and CDR2 is SVGIG in the germline V gene (reference sequence). The ends lost 5 bases at V and 9 bases at J; junction bases unmatched: 5. Here the CDR3 reads CAWDGQGKAFF. DNA of the CDR3: TGTGCCTGGGACGGACAGGGAAAAGCTTTCTTT.

The chain couples TRBV27 to TRBJ1-1; perhaps TRBD1 as D (6 bases). Germline lookup yields CDR1 MNHEY and CDR2 SMNVEV (reference sequence). V lost 7 bases and J lost 5, with 23 bases in between. This CDR3 is built from 16 residues. Here the CDR3 DNA reads TGTGCCAGCAATGGAAGACAGACAGGAACGGGTACTGAAGCTTTCTTT. Amino acids: CASNGRQTGTGTEAFF.

V usage is TRBV9 and J usage is TRBJ1-2, with a possible D match to TRBD1 (5 bases). Germline CDR1 and CDR2: SGDLS and YYNGEE. CDR3 length equals 14 residues. With 3 bases removed from V and 2 bases from J, the gap between germline ends came to 11 bases. The CDR3 DNA reads TGTGCCAGCAGCGCGGGGCCCTCAAACTATGGCTACACCTTC. Protein product: CASSAGPSNYGYTF.

The chain carries TRBV4-1 and TRBJ2-7; D call uncertain. Between the trimmed V and J ends, which lost 1 base and 0 bases, there was a span of 7 bases. Germline V CDR1 and CDR2: MGHRA, YSYEKL. This CDR3 has 14 residues. The CDR3 region has the DNA TGCGCCAGCAGCCAAGTATCCTCCTCCTACGAGCAGTACTTC. It specifies CASSQVSSSYEQYF.

V usage is TRBV27 and J usage is TRBJ1-1, with no clear D. CDR3 length: 14 residues. The V end was cut by 4 bases, the J end by 0 bases, with 9 bases between. Germline V CDR1 and CDR2: MNHEY, SMNVEV (reference sequence). The CDR3 region has the DNA TGTGCCAGCAGTTCAGGAGCCATGAACACTGAAGCTTTCTTT. Protein product: CASSSGAMNTEAFF.

The CDR3 loop reads CASSYSLGGAIFGYTF. CDR3 nucleotides: TGTGCCAGCAGTTACTCCCTGGGGGGGGCGATTTTCGGCTACACCTTC. This chain uses TRBV6-5 with TRBJ1-2; a possible D gene is TRBD1 (6 bases). The germline CDR1 and CDR2 sequences are MNHEY and SVGAGI. The CDR3 loop spans 16 amino acids. V dropped 0 bases and J dropped 8 bases, with 19 bases sitting between them.

The rearrangement joins TRBV6-1 to TRBJ2-7, with a weak D call TRBD1 (6 bases). Trimming shortened V by 7 bases and J by 1 base, and 11 bases separated the two germline ends. The CDR3 contains 13 residues. Germline CDR1 reads MNHNS; CDR2 reads SASEGT. CDR3 sequence: CASKTGDSYEQYF. The CDR3 DNA follows: TGTGCCAGCAAGACAGGAGATTCCTACGAGCAGTACTTC.

V and J are TRBV29-1 and TRBJ2-3; 15 bases match TRBD2. V lost 1 base to trimming and J lost 7 bases; unmatched junction nucleotides: 6. Germline V gives CDR1 SQVTM, CDR2 ANQGSEA. This CDR3 has 16 residues. CDR3 bases: TGCAGCGTTGAAGTTTGGACTAGCGGGGGGGGTTATACGCAGTATTTT. This translates into CSVEVWTSGGGYTQYF.

The chain couples TRBV5-1 to TRBJ2-1; perhaps TRBD2 as D (6 bases). This CDR3 region has 14 residues. Deletions cut 2 bases from V and 5 bases from J, with 11 bases between. The germline V gene has CDR1 SGHRS and CDR2 YFSETQ. CDR3: CASSFGRQNNEQFF. CDR3 bases: TGCGCCAGCAGCTTCGGGAGACAAAACAATGAGCAGTTCTTC.

The chain carries TRBV5-6 and TRBJ1-1; D is unresolved. V was pared by 0 bases and J by 1 base, with 7 bases between. Germline V gene data show CDR1 as SGHDT and CDR2 as YYEEEE. This CDR3 is 14 amino acids long. CDR3 sequence: CASSLGIGNTEAFF. In DNA, the CDR3 is TGTGCCAGCAGCTTGGGGATTGGGAACACTGAAGCTTTCTTT.

This chain connects TRBV2 to TRBJ1-5; 9 nucleotides line up with TRBD1. The CDR3 is 15 amino acids. The germline gives CDR1 SNHLY, CDR2 FYNNEI. J gave up 3 bases and V 3 bases, and 3 bases lay outside the gene matches. CDR3 coding DNA: TGTGCCAGCAGTGATGGGACAGGGATCAATCAGCCCCAGCATTTT. Protein product: CASSDGTGINQPQHF. The full variable domain, rest sourced from reference TRBV2 and TRBJ1-5, is EPEVTQTPSHQVTQMGQEVILRCVPISNHLYFYWYRQILGQKVEFLVSFYNNEISEKSEIFDDQFSVERPDGSNFTLKIRSTKLEDSAMYFCASSDGTGINQPQHFGDGTRLSIL.

There are a few counts of this clone. The J gene is TRBJ2-1, the V gene TRBV7-9, with TRBD2 identical over 7 bases. Unmatched junction bases numbered 8, after V lost 1 base and J lost 11 bases. Per germline, CDR1 SEHNR and CDR2 FQNEAQ (reference sequence). The CDR3 contains 14 residues. The CDR3 spells CASSLVEAGQQQFF. The CDR3 DNA reads TGTGCCAGCAGCTTAGTAGAAGCGGGGCAACAGCAGTTCTTC.

The gene calls are TRBV7-9 and TRBJ1-1; D perhaps matches TRBD1 (5 bases). CDR1 and CDR2 (germline): SEHNR, FQNEAQ (reference sequence). V lost 4 bases, J lost 1 base, and 13 bases lay in between. The CDR3 is 15 residues long. The CDR3 region has the DNA TGTGCCAGCAGCTCGAAAAGGGGTGAGAACACTGAAGCTTTCTTT. This codes for CASSSKRGENTEAFF. The complete variable domain, with remaining parts taken from reference TRBV7-9 and TRBJ1-1, reads DTGVSQNPRHKITKRGQNVTFRCDPISEHNRLYWYRQTLGQGPEFLTYFQNEAQLEKSRLLSDRFSAERPKGSFSTLEIQRTEQGDSAMYLCASSSKRGENTEAFFGQGTRLTVV.

The table lists this clone with a few counts. This rearrangement joins TRBV19 to TRBJ1-4; D not certain. CDR3 length equals 15 residues. V shed 5 bases and J shed 2 bases, with 12 bases lying between them. In germline, CDR1 is LNHDA, CDR2 SQIVND (reference sequence). The CDR3 region has the DNA TGTGCCAGTAGTTTCCGGTTTTCCACTAATGAAAAACTGTTTTTT. It codes for CASSFRFSTNEKLFF.

The J gene is TRBJ1-3, the V gene TRBV19; maybe TRBD1 (5 bases). Trimming took off 8 bases at V and 6 bases at J, with 14 bases between the two ends. CDR1 and CDR2 from the germline V gene are LNHDA and SQIVND (reference sequence). The CDR3 has 13 residues. CDR3: CASSTGTKNTIYF. The CDR3 nucleotides are TGTGCCAGTTCTACCGGGACGAAAAACACCATATATTTT.

V usage is TRBV27 and J usage is TRBJ2-6; D ambiguous. Trimming shortened V by 5 bases and J by 2 bases, and 4 bases separated the two germline ends. This CDR3 has 13 amino acids. Germline CDR1 is MNHEY and CDR2 is SMNVEV (reference sequence). In DNA, the CDR3 is TGTGCCAGCAGTCCCACTGGGGCCAACGTCCTGACTTTC. This encodes CASSPTGANVLTF.

The sample holds one count of this clone. J is TRBJ2-7 and V is TRBV5-5, with D possibly matching TRBD1 (6 bases). Germline V gene sequence: CDR1 SGHKS, CDR2 YYEKEE (reference sequence). The length of the CDR3 is 14 residues. V lost 2 bases to trimming and J lost 4 bases, with 13 bases between them. In nucleotides, the CDR3 is TGTGCCAGCAGCTTAGATCCCAGGGGTTACGAGCAGTACTTC. It yields the protein CASSLDPRGYEQYF.

Notes on this clone: A read error may account for a junction end that differs from germline. J is TRBJ2-1 and V is TRBV7-3, with 7 bases fitting TRBD2. There are 13 residues in the CDR3. CDR1 and CDR2 (germline): SGHTA, FQGTGA. The CDR3, as DNA: TGTGCCAGCAGCCCTCTCGCTAGCGGTGAGCGGTTCTTC. This sequence encodes CASSPLASGERFF. Complete variable domain (other parts from reference TRBV7-3 and TRBJ2-1): GAGVSQTPSNKVTEKGKYVELRCDPISGHTALYWYRQSLGQGPEFLIYFQGTGAADDSGLPNDRFFAVRPEGSVSTLKIQRTERGDSAVYLCASSPLASGERFFGPGTRLTVL.

Comments on this clone: The CDR3 end shows no conserved phenylalanine or tryptophan, and so a read error is likely. V and J are TRBV6-1 and TRBJ2-7; 7 bases line up with TRBD1. V gave up 10 bases and J gave up 5 bases; unmatched junction bases: 5. Germline assignment: CDR1 MNHNS and CDR2 SASEGT. CDR3 length: 11 amino acids. CDR3 sequence reads: CATYRGNEQYL. The CDR3 DNA is TGTGCCACCTACAGGGGCAACGAGCAGTACCTC.

The chain carries TRBV5-1 and TRBJ2-2; perhaps TRBD1 as D (6 bases). There are 16 residues in the CDR3. CDR1 and CDR2 from the germline V gene are SGHRS and YFSETQ. Trimming shortened V by 3 bases and J by 1 base, and 13 bases separated the two germline ends. The CDR3 sequence is CASSWNRDGNTGELFF. In nucleotides, the CDR3 is TGCGCCAGCAGCTGGAACAGGGACGGGAACACCGGGGAGCTGTTTTTT.

The V and J genes are TRBV6-5 and TRBJ2-5; 7 positions match TRBD2. In germline, CDR1 is MNHEY, CDR2 SVGAGI. This CDR3 region has 14 residues. The V and J ends lost 5 bases and 4 bases, in that order; junction bases with no gene match: 7. CDR3 DNA sequence: TGTGCCAGCAGTGAAGAGGGAGGGTCAGAGACCCAGTACTTC. Encoded protein: CASSEEGGSETQYF.

The CDR3 coding sequence is TGCGCCAGCAGCCAAGAGAGGGACAGGGACGAGCAGTACTTC. Its protein is CASSQERDRDEQYF. The chain carries TRBV4-1 and TRBJ2-7; 9 bases match TRBD1. The germline gives CDR1 MGHRA, CDR2 YSYEKL. This CDR3 contains 14 residues. V was pared by 0 bases and J by 5 bases, with 2 bases of the junction left unmatched.

The chain has TRBV7-6 and TRBJ1-6; 8 nucleotides match TRBD1. V trimming: 1 base; J trimming: 6 bases; junction bases outside the gene matches: 8. Germline V gives CDR1 SGHVS, CDR2 FNYEAQ. The CDR3 has 17 amino acids. The CDR3 here is CASSLGRAGGRNSPLHF. CDR3 DNA: TGTGCCAGCAGCTTAGGCCGTGCAGGGGGCCGTAATTCACCCCTCCACTTT.